This TCR beta chain was identified in a study of control samples from healthy donors and cancer patients. CDR1 and CDR2 from the germline V gene are LNHDA and SQIVND (reference sequence). This CDR3 has 14 residues. Trimming cost V 8 bases and J 5 bases; bases outside gene matches: 11. Sequencing was performed with immunoSEQ multiplex PCR; in TCRdb, only in-frame clones are kept and a portion is missing. Among roughly 80,000 clones listed, over 85% were seen once. The specimen sequenced was blood. The chain is built from TRBV19 and TRBJ1-2; 7 bases line up with TRBD1. This TCR came from a man aged 50 to 59 in good health. CDR3 residues: CASSAPGRGYGYTF. The CDR3 DNA follows: TGTGCCAGTTCCGCCCCGGGCAGGGGGTATGGCTACACCTTC.